Each of the 15 T cell receptor beta chains below was sequenced from the same sample in a study of shared clonotypes between healthy human individuals (dated by TCRdb to 2020 to 2021). The library was built by means of the immunoSEQ multiplex PCR assay. TCRdb took over this immuneACCESS table, retaining in-frame rearrangements with V and J assigned. Such tables are incomplete; in checked studies, under half of the missing clones stem from an unresolved V gene, and the remainder is unexplained. This sample holds around 720,000 clones; 73% were observed only once. Of the sample, around 1.8% is held by the ten largest clones. The sequenced sample consisted of memory CD4+ T cells sorted from blood. The label giving this sample's cell subset or site can be read as: CD45RA-negative fraction. These receptors came from a woman in her 30s in good health.

The chain combines TRBV14 with TRBJ2-1; D remains ambiguous. CDR1 is SGHDN, CDR2 FVKESK, per germline. This CDR3 region has 12 residues. Trimming pared 1 base from V and 6 bases from J, leaving 4 bases between. The CDR3 here is CASSQGRNEQFF. CDR3 DNA sequence: TGTGCCAGCAGCCAAGGTCGCAATGAGCAGTTCTTC.

The V and J genes are TRBV18 and TRBJ2-4, with 7 nucleotides matching TRBD2. The germline V gene has CDR1 KGHSH and CDR2 LQKENI. This CDR3 is built from 15 residues. V dropped 2 bases and J dropped 7; count of bases not matched to a gene: 8. As DNA, the CDR3 is TGTGCCAGCTCACCAAGGTCCAGCGGGATGAACATTCAGTACTTC. The encoded protein is CASSPRSSGMNIQYF.

The rearrangement joins TRBV29-1 to TRBJ2-1, with 9 bases identical to TRBD2. This CDR3 contains 16 residues. In germline, CDR1 is SQVTM, CDR2 ANQGSEA. V shed 1 base and J 7 bases; nucleotides not matched to a gene: 11. The CDR3 region is CSVEGVPGLALNEQFF. CDR3 sequence (DNA): TGCAGCGTTGAAGGGGTCCCGGGACTAGCTCTTAATGAGCAGTTCTTC.

The V and J genes are TRBV4-1 and TRBJ2-3; D uncertain. Between the trimmed V and J ends, which lost 0 bases and 1 base, there was a span of 11 bases. CDR3 length equals 16 residues. Germline V gene sequence: CDR1 MGHRA, CDR2 YSYEKL. The CDR3 coding sequence is TGCGCCAGCAGCCAAGATCGGCTTCCGGGCACAGATACGCAGTATTTT. This translates into CASSQDRLPGTDTQYF.

The chain employs TRBV7-9 and TRBJ2-5, with D maybe TRBD2 (5 bases). The CDR3 consists of 13 residues. V shed 3 bases and J shed 0 bases, with 5 bases lying between them. From germline, CDR1 is SEHNR and CDR2 FQNEAQ (reference sequence). The CDR3 here is CASSFGNQETQYF. The CDR3 DNA follows: TGTGCCAGCAGCTTCGGGAACCAAGAGACCCAGTACTTC.

The chain combines TRBV5-1 with TRBJ2-2; a possible D gene is TRBD1 (6 bases). The germline V gene encodes CDR1 SGHRS and CDR2 YFSETQ. V dropped 1 base and J dropped 0 bases, with 16 bases sitting between them. The CDR3 sequence is 18 residues long. CDR3 coding DNA: TGCGCCAGCAGCTTGCGGGATTTGGGGGCTGCGAACACCGGGGAGCTGTTTTTT. Translating gives CASSLRDLGAANTGELFF.

This clone is a singleton in its sample. The chain recombines TRBV19 with TRBJ2-5, with 8 bases matching TRBD2. The CDR3 totals 12 residues. The germline CDR1 and CDR2 sequences are LNHDA and SQIVND (reference sequence). Trimming at V came to 10 bases and at J to 4 bases, leaving 5 bases not matched to a gene. The CDR3 region is CATGLAGETQYF. The CDR3 nucleotides read TGTGCCACCGGACTAGCAGGAGAGACCCAGTACTTC.

V gene TRBV7-2 combines with J gene TRBJ1-1, with D maybe TRBD1 (5 bases). CDR1 and CDR2 (germline): SGHTA, FQGNSA. The CDR3 sequence is 13 residues long. V was trimmed by 1 base and J by 8 bases, leaving 11 bases between them. CDR3 nucleotides: TGTGCCAGCAGCTTAGGGAGACAGCGAGAAGCTTTCTTT. Amino acids: CASSLGRQREAFF.

This rearrangement joins TRBV27 to TRBJ2-5; D is uncertain. The CDR3 length is 13 residues. Trimming took off 2 bases at V and 5 bases at J, with 9 bases between the two ends. The germline CDR1 and CDR2 sequences are MNHEY and SMNVEV (reference sequence). The CDR3 bases are TGTGCCAGCAGTTTAGGGCCCCGCGAGACCCAGTACTTC. It translates to CASSLGPRETQYF.

This clone was counted only a few times. The V call is TRBV7-2, the J call TRBJ2-7; 8 bases agree with TRBD2. Losses at the gene ends were 5 bases for V and 2 bases for J; bases not matched to a gene: 5. Germline CDR1 reads SGHTA; CDR2 reads FQGNSA. The CDR3 is made up of 14 amino acids. The DNA of the CDR3 is TGTGCCAGCAGCCGGAGCGGGAGCGCCTACGAGCAGTACTTC. As protein: CASSRSGSAYEQYF.

This rearrangement joins TRBV28 to TRBJ2-6, with TRBD1 matching over 9 bases. Germline V lookup: CDR1 MDHEN, CDR2 SYDVKM. The V gene end was trimmed by 10 bases and the J gene end by 6 bases; junction bases not matched to a gene: 7. The CDR3 contains 14 residues. This CDR3 is CATRGQGKANVLTF. The CDR3 DNA sequence: TGTGCCACCCGGGGACAGGGAAAGGCCAACGTCCTGACTTTC.

The V and J genes are TRBV2 and TRBJ1-4; 7 bases fit TRBD1. In germline, CDR1 is SNHLY, CDR2 FYNNEI. V was clipped by 4 bases and J by 10 bases; unmatched bases: 12. This CDR3 comprises 15 residues. The CDR3: CASSGKGQTLGKLFF. CDR3 sequence (DNA): TGTGCCAGCAGTGGTAAGGGACAGACGCTTGGAAAACTGTTTTTT. Full variable domain (remainder filled in from reference TRBV2 and TRBJ1-4): EPEVTQTPSHQVTQMGQEVILRCVPISNHLYFYWYRQILGQKVEFLVSFYNNEISEKSEIFDDQFSVERPDGSNFTLKIRSTKLEDSAMYFCASSGKGQTLGKLFFGSGTQLSVL.

This sequence joins TRBV7-3 and TRBJ2-2; no clear D. CDR1 and CDR2 from the germline V gene are SGHTA and FQGTGA. The CDR3 totals 13 residues. V was trimmed by 3 bases and J by 5 bases, leaving 7 bases between them. CDR3 nucleotides: TGTGCCAGCAGCTTCCCAGTTACCGGGGAGCTGTTTTTT. Translated: CASSFPVTGELFF.

V is TRBV28 and J is TRBJ2-7, with TRBD2 matching over 11 bases. Trimming took 7 bases from V and 0 from J; bases not matched to a gene: 11. The germline V gene encodes CDR1 MDHEN and CDR2 SYDVKM. The CDR3 covers 17 residues. CDR3 sequence: CASKESSGRPVSYEQYF. CDR3 bases: TGTGCCAGCAAGGAATCTAGCGGGAGGCCCGTCTCCTACGAGCAGTACTTC.

The chain carries TRBV5-1 and TRBJ2-2; 9 bases are a match to TRBD1. The V segment lost 0 bases and the J segment 5 bases; nucleotides outside the gene matches: 11. CDR3 length: 18 residues. Per germline, CDR1 SGHRS and CDR2 YFSETQ. The CDR3 DNA reads as TGCGCCAGCAGCTTGGTGTATTCGGACAGGGGATTAACCGGGGAGCTGTTTTTT. Its protein product is CASSLVYSDRGLTGELFF. The full variable domain, with the rest looked up from reference TRBV5-1 and TRBJ2-2, is KAGVTQTPRYLIKTRGQQVTLSCSPISGHRSVSWYQQTPGQGLQFLFEYFSETQRNKGNFPGRFSGRQFSNSRSEMNVSTLELGDSALYLCASSLVYSDRGLTGELFFGEGSRLTVL.